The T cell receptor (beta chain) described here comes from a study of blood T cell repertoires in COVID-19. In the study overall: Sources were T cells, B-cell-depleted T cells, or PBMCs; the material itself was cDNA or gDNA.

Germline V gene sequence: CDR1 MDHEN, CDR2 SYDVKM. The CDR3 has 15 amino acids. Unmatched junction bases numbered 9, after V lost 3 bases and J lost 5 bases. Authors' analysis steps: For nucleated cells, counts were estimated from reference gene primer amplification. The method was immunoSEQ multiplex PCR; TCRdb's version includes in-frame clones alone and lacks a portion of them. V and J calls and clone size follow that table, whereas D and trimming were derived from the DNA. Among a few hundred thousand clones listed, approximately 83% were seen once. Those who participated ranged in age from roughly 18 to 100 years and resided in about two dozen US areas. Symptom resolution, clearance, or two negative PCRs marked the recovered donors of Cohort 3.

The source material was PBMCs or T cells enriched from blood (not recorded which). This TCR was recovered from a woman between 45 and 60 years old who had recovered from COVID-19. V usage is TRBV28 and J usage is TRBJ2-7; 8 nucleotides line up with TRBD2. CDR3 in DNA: TGTGCCAGCAGTTTTGGGCTAGCGGGCGGGGACGAGCAGTACTTC. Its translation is CASSFGLAGGDEQYF.